The rows below give T cell receptor beta chains drawn from one sample of a study of blood T cell repertoires in COVID-19. Sequencing was performed with immunoSEQ multiplex PCR; in TCRdb, only in-frame clones are kept and a portion is missing. This table has about half a million clones, approximately 91% appearing once. The sequencing input was PBMCs or T cells enriched from blood (not recorded which). The receptors stem from a woman in her sixties or seventies who had recovered from COVID-19. Each CDR3 is given with its conserved first and last residue. The order of the fields is V gene, D gene, clone size, J gene, CDR3 DNA, CDR3 protein. The D gene is left open where the match is weak. Rows give clone size only sometimes, using once, few, many, or a class for an expanded clone.

>TRBV5-6|.|once|TRBJ2-1
TGTGCCAGCAGCTTGGTAGGGACATTGGGCACGGGCAATGAGCAGTTCTTC
CASSLVGTLGTGNEQFF
>TRBV5-4|TRBD1|.|TRBJ1-2
TGTGCCAGCAGCGATGACAGGGCCCCCTTTATTAACTATGGCTACACCTTC
CASSDDRAPFINYGYTF
>TRBV2|TRBD2|.|TRBJ2-2
TGTGCCAGCAGGGGACTAGCGGGCACCGGGGAGCTGTTTTTT
CASRGLAGTGELFF
>TRBV10-3|.|.|TRBJ1-2
TGTGCCATCAGTGCGACAGGTTCTAACTATGGCTACACCTTC
CAISATGSNYGYTF
>TRBV9|TRBD1|.|TRBJ2-7
TGTGCCAGCAGCGATGACAGGGGTGGGTACGAGCAGTACTTC
CASSDDRGGYEQYF
>TRBV9|TRBD1|.|TRBJ1-1
TGTGCCAGCAGCGCCAGGGGGGTCAACACTGAAGCTTTCTTT
CASSARGVNTEAFF
>TRBV24-1|.|.|TRBJ1-2
TGTGCCACCAGTGAGGGCCCCTATGGCTACACCTTC
CATSEGPYGYTF
>TRBV4-1|TRBD2|.|TRBJ2-3
TGCGCCAGCAGTCCCCGGGGAGCGGGGGGCGAAGATACGCAGTATTTT
CASSPRGAGGEDTQYF
>TRBV5-4|.|.|TRBJ1-3
TGTGCCAGCAGCTTGGCGGGGAGGTCGCTCTCTGGAAACACCATATATTTT
CASSLAGRSLSGNTIYF
>TRBV6-5|TRBD1|once|TRBJ2-3
TGTGCCAGCAGCACCGGGACAGTTTATGCAGATACGCAGTATTTT
CASSTGTVYADTQYF
>TRBV20-1|TRBD1|.|TRBJ1-2
TGCAGTGCTCCCGGACAGGGGGGCTACACCTTC
CSAPGQGGYTF
>TRBV7-8|.|.|TRBJ1-1
TGTGCCAGCAGCCTTACTGGGGGGGGCACTGAAGCTTTCTTT
CASSLTGGGTEAFF
>TRBV3-1/TRBV3-2|.|.|TRBJ1-2
TGTGCCAGCAGCCCGACAGACATCTATGGCTACACCTTC
CASSPTDIYGYTF
>TRBV13|TRBD1|few|TRBJ2-2
TGTGCCAGCGAGGGACAGACCCCCCACCGGGAGCTGTTTTTT
CASEGQTPHRELFF
>TRBV9|.|.|TRBJ1-1
TGTGCCAGCAGCGTTCGGGGGGCCGATGAAGCTTTCTTT
CASSVRGADEAFF
>TRBV6-6|TRBD2|.|TRBJ2-1
TGTGCCAGCAGTTACGCTTTAGCGGGGGCCTACAATGAGCAGTTCTTC
CASSYALAGAYNEQFF
>TRBV5-1|.|.|TRBJ2-7
TGCGCCAGCAGCTTCCGAACAGGGAGCTACGAGCAGTACTTC
CASSFRTGSYEQYF
>TRBV27|TRBD1|.|TRBJ2-3
TGTGCCAGCAGTTTATGGTTCGGACAGGGGACCGCAGATACGCAGTATTTT
CASSLWFGQGTADTQYF
>TRBV6-1|.|.|TRBJ2-3
TGTGCCAGCAGTGAAGCGCGTATGCGGGGCACAGATACGCAGTATTTT
CASSEARMRGTDTQYF
>TRBV19|TRBD2|.|TRBJ2-1
TGTGCCAGTAGCCTCCGGGGGGGATTTTACAATGAGCAGTTCTTC
CASSLRGGFYNEQFF
>TRBV5-1|.|.|TRBJ2-3
TGCGCCAGCAGTACCGGGGGAAGCACAGATACGCAGTATTTT
CASSTGGSTDTQYF
>TRBV4-1|TRBD2|.|TRBJ2-1
TGCGCCAGCAGTCTTGGGACTAGCGGGCGATATTACAATGAGCAGTTCTTC
CASSLGTSGRYYNEQFF
>TRBV28|.|.|TRBJ2-5
TGTGCCAGCAGCAAATACAGGGTATGGCAAGAGACCCAGTACTTC
CASSKYRVWQETQYF
>TRBV29-1|TRBD2|.|TRBJ2-2
TGCAGCGTTGGTGCGGGGGGCGCCACCGGGGAGCTGTTTTTT
CSVGAGGATGELFF
>TRBV5-4|.|once|TRBJ2-1
TGTGCCAGCAGCTCCAGGACTGTATTTTACTACAATGAGCAGTTCTTC
CASSSRTVFYYNEQFF
>TRBV2|.|.|TRBJ2-2
TGTGCCAGCGACAACGCGGATCGGGATCTCTTCACCGGGGAGCTGTTTTTT
CASDNADRDLFTGELFF
>TRBV5-1|TRBD2|.|TRBJ2-1
TGCGCCAGCAGCCTACGACAGTCCCTAGCGGGGGATAATGAGCAGTTCTTC
CASSLRQSLAGDNEQFF
>TRBV4-1|.|.|TRBJ1-1
TGCGCCAGCAGCCGATGGGGCCTTCGACTTGGGAACACTGAAGCTTTCTTT
CASSRWGLRLGNTEAFF
>TRBV6-5|.|.|TRBJ1-1
TGTGCCAGCAGGCCCCCCGCTGGAGCTGAAGCTTTCTTT
CASRPPAGAEAFF
>TRBV2|TRBD1|.|TRBJ1-1
TGTGCCGCAGGGGGCATGAACACTGAAGCTTTCTTT
CAAGGMNTEAFF
>TRBV5-6|TRBD1|.|TRBJ1-6
TGTGCCAGCAGCCCGGAGGGGACAGGGTCTTCACCCCTCCACTTT
CASSPEGTGSSPLHF
>TRBV6-1|TRBD2|few|TRBJ2-7
TGTGCCAGCAGTGAAGATGCTAGCGGGGTTTACTACGAGCAGTACTTC
CASSEDASGVYYEQYF
>TRBV4-2|.|once|TRBJ1-4
TGTGCCAGCAACTTAGACGCGGGGGCGCGCGAAAAACTGTTTTTT
CASNLDAGAREKLFF
>TRBV19|.|once|TRBJ1-1
TGTGCCAGTAGCAACGGGGTTGAAGCTTTCTTT
CASSNGVEAFF
>TRBV2|.|.|TRBJ1-5
TGTGCCAGCAAGGGGACCAGGGAGGAGGGCAATCAGCCCCAGCATTTT
CASKGTREEGNQPQHF
>TRBV5-4|TRBD2|.|TRBJ2-3
TGTGCCAGCACCCAAAGGCGGGGGGGAAGCACAGATACGCAGTATTTT
CASTQRRGGSTDTQYF
>TRBV24-1|.|.|TRBJ2-2
TGTGCCACCAGTGAGAGACAAACCGGGGAGCTGTTTTTT
CATSERQTGELFF
>TRBV29-1|.|.|TRBJ1-2
TGCAGCGTTGACCTTGGGGGGGTAAGCTATGGCTACACCTTC
CSVDLGGVSYGYTF
>TRBV5-1|TRBD2|.|TRBJ2-5
TGCGCCAGCAGCTATCTAGCGGGGGATTCCCAAGAGACCCAGTACTTC
CASSYLAGDSQETQYF
>TRBV3-1/TRBV3-2|.|.|TRBJ2-5
TGTGCCAGCAGCCAAGATAATTGGCCGGAGACCCAGTACTTC
CASSQDNWPETQYF
>TRBV2|TRBD2|.|TRBJ2-7
TGTGCCAGCAGCTCTAGCGGAAGCTCCTACGAGCAGTACTTC
CASSSSGSSYEQYF
>TRBV19|.|.|TRBJ1-5
TGTGCCAGTAGTCGTACCACAGGAGGGGCTCAGCCCCAGCATTTT
CASSRTTGGAQPQHF
>TRBV28|TRBD1|.|TRBJ2-4
TGTGCCAGCAGGTCCGACAGGGAAAACATTCAGTACTTC
CASRSDRENIQYF